A selection of T cell receptor beta chains follows, all from one sample in a study of a mutant IDH1 vaccine in newly diagnosed glioma. Profiled with immunoSEQ multiplex PCR; TCRdb holds only in-frame clones, not every one. The sample holds 60,000 or so clones, roughly 84% seen once. Their cognate antigens are unknown. Material: PBMCs, obtained from a glioma patient whose treatment included an IDH1 peptide vaccine. The receptor set was obtained from a man younger than 40 with glioma. Each CDR3 is given with its conserved first and last residue. The order of the fields is D gene, clone size, J gene, V gene, CDR3 protein, CDR3 DNA. A D gene is named only where the DNA matches it firmly. The listing skips clone size in some rows; elsewhere it reads once, few, many or a size class.

TRBD2	NA	TRBJ2-3	TRBV5-1	CASSPGGLAGSTDTQYF	TGCGCCAGCAGCCCGGGTGGACTAGCGGGGAGCACAGATACGCAGTATTTT
TRBD1	NA	TRBJ2-7	TRBV25-1	CASRESGTAEQYF	TGTGCCAGCAGAGAATCGGGGACAGCCGAGCAGTACTTC
NA	NA	TRBJ2-1	TRBV11-2	CASSLFVGGVELNEQFF	TGTGCCAGCAGCTTATTTGTGGGGGGCGTCGAGCTCAATGAGCAGTTCTTC
TRBD1	NA	TRBJ2-1	TRBV6-5	CASSYSGQGYNEQFF	TGTGCCAGCAGTTACTCTGGACAGGGTTACAATGAGCAGTTCTTC
NA	NA	TRBJ1-1	TRBV6-6	CASSYTEELTEGPFF	TGTGCCAGCAGTTACACCGAGGAATTGACCGAGGGACCTTTCTTT
NA	NA	TRBJ1-2	TRBV9	CASSVDWTEGYTF	TGTGCCAGCAGCGTAGATTGGACGGAGGGCTACACCTTC
NA	NA	TRBJ1-2	TRBV19	CASSIGGTDGYTF	TGTGCCAGTAGTATTGGGGGAACGGATGGCTACACCTTC
TRBD1	NA	TRBJ1-2	TRBV7-9	CASSFGTGPYGYTF	TGTGCCAGCAGCTTCGGGACAGGGCCCTATGGCTACACCTTC
TRBD1	NA	TRBJ1-6	TRBV19	CASTDRVGHSPLHF	TGTGCCAGTACCGACAGGGTAGGGCATTCACCCCTCCACTTT
NA	NA	TRBJ1-6	TRBV5-1	CASSLATNSPLHF	TGCGCCAGCAGCTTGGCGACTAATTCACCCCTCCACTTT
NA	NA	TRBJ2-6	TRBV5-4	CASSRGFLSSGANVLTF	TGTGCCAGCAGCCGAGGGTTCTTAAGCTCTGGGGCCAACGTCCTGACTTTC
NA	NA	TRBJ2-5	TRBV15	CATSRASAAGQTQYF	TGTGCCACCAGCAGAGCGAGCGCGGCGGGGCAGACCCAGTACTTC
NA	NA	TRBJ1-4	TRBV6-1	CASIRGGSFEKLFF	TGTGCCAGCATACGAGGGGGGTCTTTTGAAAAACTGTTTTTT
NA	once	TRBJ2-7	TRBV9	CASSVDLGGDEQYF	TGTGCCAGCAGCGTAGATCTGGGAGGTGACGAGCAGTACTTC
NA	NA	TRBJ2-7	TRBV4-1	CASSQDFSHEQYF	TGCGCCAGCAGCCAAGATTTTTCGCACGAGCAGTACTTC
NA	NA	TRBJ2-5	TRBV6-5	CATRTFSRETQYF	TGTGCCACGAGGACATTCTCCCGAGAGACCCAGTACTTC
NA	NA	TRBJ1-3	TRBV6-5	CASSYAGGNTIYF	TGTGCCAGCAGTTACGCCGGGGGAAACACCATATATTTT
NA	once	TRBJ1-2	TRBV27	CASSLGHEGGLGGYTF	TGTGCCAGCAGTTTAGGTCACGAGGGGGGCTTGGGTGGCTACACCTTC
TRBD1	NA	TRBJ1-1	TRBV30	CAWGDRGLEAFF	TGTGCCTGGGGGGACAGGGGGTTGGAAGCTTTCTTT
NA	NA	TRBJ2-1	TRBV29-1	CSVDGGGMGNEQFF	TGCAGCGTTGACGGTGGGGGAATGGGAAATGAGCAGTTCTTC
NA	NA	TRBJ2-1	TRBV7-6	CASSLATWLGNYNEQFF	TGTGCCAGCAGCTTAGCGACGTGGTTGGGGAACTACAATGAGCAGTTCTTC
NA	NA	TRBJ2-3	TRBV6-4	CASSSGGLMSTDTQYF	TGTGCCAGCAGTTCGGGGGGCCTTATGAGCACAGATACGCAGTATTTT
NA	NA	TRBJ2-5	TRBV7-6	CASSSLGPQGGETQYF	TGTGCCAGCAGCTCCTTAGGCCCCCAAGGGGGAGAGACCCAGTACTTC
NA	once	TRBJ2-3	TRBV6-5	CASSYSMWVPGTQYF	TGTGCCAGCAGTTACTCGATGTGGGTCCCCGGTACGCAGTATTTT
NA	medium-sized	TRBJ2-3	TRBV4-2	CASSPWTQGGTDTQYF	TGTGCCAGCAGCCCATGGACACAGGGAGGTACAGATACGCAGTATTTT
NA	NA	TRBJ1-5	TRBV12-5	CASGLGWGTLYSNQPQHF	TGTGCTAGTGGCCTTGGTTGGGGGACACTATATAGCAATCAGCCCCAGCATTTT
NA	NA	TRBJ1-2	TRBV27	CASGNGGAGGYTF	TGTGCCAGCGGAAATGGGGGGGCAGGGGGCTACACCTTC
TRBD1	NA	TRBJ1-6	TRBV2	CASRGNDRESSPLHF	TGTGCCAGCAGGGGCAACGACAGGGAGAGCTCACCCCTCCACTTT
NA	NA	TRBJ2-2	TRBV18	CASSPRQGSNTGELFF	TGTGCCAGCTCACCGCGGCAGGGGTCGAACACCGGGGAGCTGTTTTTT
NA	NA	TRBJ2-4	TRBV5-1	CASSLSGGLTKNIQYF	TGCGCCAGCAGCTTGTCCGGGGGGCTTACCAAAAACATTCAGTACTTC
NA	NA	TRBJ2-7	TRBV7-6	CASQDGSSYEQYF	TGTGCCAGCCAGGACGGGAGCTCCTACGAGCAGTACTTC
NA	few	TRBJ1-5	TRBV21-1	CASSIPREGVSNQPQHF	TGTGCCAGCAGCATCCCCCGGGAGGGGGTTAGCAATCAGCCCCAGCATTTT
TRBD2	NA	TRBJ2-3	TRBV4-2	CASSRRTGELGLAGGTDTQYF	TGTGCCAGCAGCCGAAGGACAGGGGAATTGGGACTAGCGGGGGGCACAGATACGCAGTATTTT
TRBD2	NA	TRBJ2-5	TRBV6-1	CASSEAGGGAEETQYF	TGTGCCAGCAGTGAGGCGGGCGGGGGGGCCGAGGAGACCCAGTACTTC
TRBD1	few	TRBJ1-4	TRBV9	CASSVAGTGTNEKLFF	TGTGCCAGCAGCGTAGCCGGGACAGGGACTAATGAAAAACTGTTTTTT
TRBD1	NA	TRBJ1-3	TRBV9	CASSDRGRNGGNTIYF	TGTGCCAGCAGCGACAGGGGGCGGAATGGAGGAAACACCATATATTTT
TRBD1	few	TRBJ1-6	TRBV5-4	CASSYDRGRGAALHF	TGTGCCAGCAGTTATGACAGGGGGCGAGGTGCGGCCCTCCACTTT
NA	NA	TRBJ1-1	TRBV15	CATSRGGRVYTEAFF	TGTGCCACCAGCAGAGGTGGCAGGGTGTACACTGAAGCTTTCTTT
NA	NA	TRBJ2-2	TRBV21-1	CASVSGVNTGELFF	TGTGCCAGCGTAAGTGGGGTAAACACCGGGGAGCTGTTTTTT
TRBD1	NA	TRBJ2-1	TRBV9	CASSGGQGYNEQFF	TGTGCCAGCAGCGGGGGACAGGGTTACAATGAGCAGTTCTTC
NA	few	TRBJ1-1	TRBV10-3	CAIRETVGTEAFF	TGTGCCATCAGAGAGACAGTGGGCACTGAAGCTTTCTTT
TRBD2	NA	TRBJ2-1	TRBV7-2	CASIRRLAAFIGEQFF	TGTGCCAGCATCCGAAGACTAGCTGCCTTTATTGGTGAGCAGTTCTTC
TRBD2	NA	TRBJ2-1	TRBV18	CASSPLTSGAHYNEQFF	TGTGCCAGCTCACCACTGACTAGCGGGGCCCACTACAATGAGCAGTTCTTC
TRBD2	NA	TRBJ2-3	TRBV14	CASSRAQRGVGATDTQYF	TGTGCCAGCAGCCGTGCCCAGCGGGGGGTCGGAGCGACAGATACGCAGTATTTT
NA	NA	TRBJ2-5	TRBV7-9	CASSYFGGGRETQYF	TGTGCCAGCAGCTATTTCGGCGGGGGCCGGGAGACCCAGTACTTC
NA	once	TRBJ1-1	TRBV11-2	CASSTLDRNTEAFF	TGTGCCAGCAGCACCCTCGACAGGAACACTGAAGCTTTCTTT
TRBD2	NA	TRBJ2-5	TRBV11-2	CASSSPPGGPLPYQETQYF	TGTGCCAGCAGCTCCCCACCGGGGGGGCCCCTTCCCTACCAAGAGACCCAGTACTTC
NA	NA	TRBJ1-2	TRBV11-2	CASSLVRGSGVNYGYTF	TGTGCCAGCAGCTTAGTAAGGGGGTCGGGGGTTAACTATGGCTACACCTTC
NA	NA	TRBJ1-5	TRBV27	CASSLFGGNQPQHF	TGTGCCAGCAGTTTATTCGGGGGAAATCAGCCCCAGCATTTT
NA	NA	TRBJ2-2	TRBV28	CASRLYTGELFF	TGTGCCAGCAGGTTATACACGGGGGAGCTGTTTTTT
NA	NA	TRBJ2-7	TRBV5-3	CARSSPVCEQYF	TGTGCCAGAAGCTCTCCTGTCTGCGAGCAGTACTTC
NA	NA	TRBJ1-3	TRBV7-4	CASSSLGGSGNTIYF	TGTGCCAGCAGCTCACTAGGGGGCTCTGGAAACACCATATATTTT
TRBD2	NA	TRBJ2-3	TRBV4-1	CASSQGPSGGAGDTQYF	TGCGCCAGCAGCCAAGGTCCTAGCGGGGGGGCAGGAGATACGCAGTATTTT
TRBD1	NA	TRBJ1-2	TRBV5-1	CASSKDRGSGYTF	TGCGCCAGCAGCAAGGACAGGGGGTCCGGCTACACCTTC
TRBD1	NA	TRBJ1-4	TRBV27	CASSPLPPTGWREKLFF	TGTGCCAGCAGTCCTCTACCGCCGACAGGGTGGAGGGAAAAACTGTTTTTT
TRBD1	NA	TRBJ2-7	TRBV5-1	CASSGTGQGPKTYEQYF	TGCGCCAGCAGCGGCACGGGACAGGGCCCGAAAACCTACGAGCAGTACTTC
NA	NA	TRBJ1-5	TRBV7-8	CASSITGLMGQPQHF	TGTGCCAGCAGCATCACGGGGCTGATGGGTCAGCCCCAGCATTTT
NA	NA	TRBJ2-2	TRBV5-4	CASRATGNTGELFF	TGTGCCAGCAGGGCCACAGGGAACACCGGGGAGCTGTTTTTT
TRBD1	few	TRBJ1-1	TRBV5-1	CASSSQGGNTEAFF	TGCGCCAGCAGCTCACAGGGGGGGAACACTGAAGCTTTCTTT